The source of this T cell receptor beta chain is a study of T cells in Graves' hyperthyroidism and ophthalmopathy. RNA transcripts yielded amplified TCR beta CDR3 regions. HTBI primers were the set used in a first-round RT-PCR of the TCR CDR3. Via MiXCR, TCRdb re-called the multiplex PCR reads, giving one row per CDR3 protein. The repertoire has about 360,000 distinct CDR3 sequences, roughly an eighth of them found once; the top ten carry 9.2%. The CDR3 runs to 15 residues. Germline assignment: CDR1 SNHLY and CDR2 FYNNEI. The V segment lost 2 bases and the J segment 3 bases; nucleotides outside the gene matches: 3. Any patient presenting with uncontrolled infection, other autoimmune disease, pregnancy or lactation was left out. Clinical symptoms, serum thyroxine, TRAb, thyroid ultrasound and orbital computed tomography established diagnosis. More than 8.5 ml of fresh peripheral blood supplied the PBMCs.

This clonotype was picked up many times. Its antigen remains unknown. Regarding the study as a whole: By a 13 V-J model, ophthalmopathy was set apart from stable hyperthyroidism.

The genes are TRBV2 and TRBJ2-7; TRBD1 matches at 11 bases. Source material: blood. The receptor's source is a woman between 18 and 30 years old with Graves' hyperthyroidism. The CDR3 loop reads CASSELGTGGYEQYF. The CDR3 DNA sequence: TGTGCCAGCAGTGAATTAGGGACAGGGGGCTACGAGCAGTACTTC.